These 13 T cell receptor beta chains were all obtained from the same sample, sequenced in a study of cytotoxic CD8 clonotypes in ibrutinib-treated CLL. Sequencing was performed with immunoSEQ multiplex PCR; in TCRdb, only in-frame clones are kept and a portion is missing. This sample has about 200,000 clones, with about 72% found just once. Here the sequenced sample was PBMCs, taken after 24 months of ibrutinib treatment. These receptors all come from a human donor with chronic lymphocytic leukemia.

The chain is built from TRBV19 and TRBJ1-5; no clear D gene. Germline V CDR1 and CDR2: LNHDA, SQIVND (reference sequence). V lost 5 bases, J lost 2 bases, and 10 bases lay in between. The CDR3 covers 14 residues. CDR3 residues: CASSSPVGNQPQHF. DNA for the CDR3: TGTGCCAGTAGTTCCCCGGTCGGCAATCAGCCCCAGCATTTT.

This clone occurred once. The rearrangement joins TRBV14 to TRBJ2-4, with D possibly TRBD2 on 5 matching bases. The V end lost 4 bases, the J end lost 7 bases, and 17 bases lay between the germline ends. The CDR3 covers 15 residues. CDR1 is SGHDN, CDR2 FVKESK, per germline. CDR3 DNA sequence: TGTGCCAGCAGCCTAATCGGGGTTCTGCCGAACATTCAGTACTTC. Translating gives CASSLIGVLPNIQYF.

The rearrangement links TRBV28 to TRBJ2-5; TRBD2 matches 7 bases. The CDR3 is 17 residues long. The germline V gene has CDR1 MDHEN and CDR2 SYDVKM. The V gene end was trimmed by 3 bases and the J gene end by 0 bases; junction bases not matched to a gene: 10. In nucleotides, the CDR3 is TGTGCCAGCAGTTTCCCGGACGGGGGGATGTACCAAGAGACCCAGTACTTC. Its protein is CASSFPDGGMYQETQYF.

This chain links TRBV2 with TRBJ1-4; no clear D gene. Germline V gives CDR1 SNHLY, CDR2 FYNNEI. There are 15 residues in the CDR3. V was trimmed by 8 bases and J by 2 bases, leaving 15 bases between them. The CDR3 reads CASYPKGYTNEKLFF. The CDR3 coding sequence is TGTGCCAGCTACCCAAAAGGGTATACTAATGAAAAACTGTTTTTT.

This clone came up a few times. The V call is TRBV27, the J call TRBJ2-7; TRBD1 matches 10 bases. The CDR3 spans 15 residues. After removal of 3 bases from V and 3 bases from J, the junction contained 5 bases not matched to a gene. CDR1 MNHEY and CDR2 SMNVEV come from the germline V gene (reference sequence). The CDR3 DNA reads TGTGCCAGCAGTTTCCGGGACAGGGGATTCTACGAGCAGTACTTC. Translation gives CASSFRDRGFYEQYF.

The chain is built from TRBV28 and TRBJ2-5, with 11 positions matching TRBD2. Germline assignment: CDR1 MDHEN and CDR2 SYDVKM. The V segment lost 6 bases and the J segment 2 bases; nucleotides outside the gene matches: 8. This CDR3 has 16 residues. The CDR3 DNA is TGTGCCAGCAGGATTCCCGGGACTAGCGGACAAGAGACCCAGTACTTC. Amino acid sequence: CASRIPGTSGQETQYF.

This clone occurred a few times. The chain carries TRBV11-2 and TRBJ1-1; no reliable D call. Trimming left V 6 bases short and J 7 bases short, with 15 bases between. The CDR3 extends over 13 amino acids. Germline values: CDR1 SGHAT, CDR2 FQNNGV. CDR3 coding DNA: TGTGCCAGCAGTTTATCAAAGTGGGGTGAAGCTTTCTTT. As protein: CASSLSKWGEAFF.

This sequence joins TRBV6-1 and TRBJ1-4, with 7 bases aligning to TRBD1. The junction had 8 bases not matched to a gene; V was cut back by 2 bases and J by 8 bases. Germline-derived CDR1 and CDR2 are MNHNS and SASEGT. CDR3 length: 15 amino acids. The CDR3 bases are TGTGCCAGCAGTGAATTCGGGACAGAGGCGGAAAAACTGTTTTTT. Translated: CASSEFGTEAEKLFF.

The rearrangement links TRBV28 to TRBJ2-4, with D possibly being TRBD1 (6 bases). The V gene's germline CDR1 is MDHEN and CDR2 SYDVKM. Trimming left V 4 bases short and J 1 base short, with 23 bases between. The CDR3 covers 19 residues. Here the CDR3 reads CASSSFLSTGLGAKNIQYF. The CDR3 DNA reads TGTGCCAGCAGTTCCTTTCTATCCACAGGGCTGGGGGCCAAAAACATTCAGTACTTC.

The V gene is TRBV7-8, the J gene TRBJ1-1; D may be TRBD1 (6 bases). CDR1 is SGHVS, CDR2 FQNEAQ, per germline. V dropped 6 bases and J dropped 1 base, with 9 bases sitting between them. The CDR3 runs 13 residues. In DNA, the CDR3 is TGTGCCAGCAGGTTGGACAGGAACACTGAAGCTTTCTTT. It encodes CASRLDRNTEAFF.

V usage is TRBV5-1 and J usage is TRBJ2-3, with D tentatively TRBD2 (5 bases). CDR3 size: 18 residues. Germline V gives CDR1 SGHRS, CDR2 YFSETQ. V lost 0 bases, J lost 3 bases, and 20 bases lay in between. CDR3 coding DNA: TGCGCCAGCAGCTTGGAAGCGGAAAACAGATTATCTACAGATACGCAGTATTTT. Translated, it gives CASSLEAENRLSTDTQYF.

The chain is built from TRBV27 and TRBJ2-2; 10 bases line up with TRBD1. This CDR3 has 16 amino acids. V lost 2 bases and J lost 7; bases outside the gene matches: 7. From germline, CDR1 is MNHEY and CDR2 SMNVEV (reference sequence). The CDR3 here is CASSLSGTGARGELFF. The CDR3, as DNA: TGTGCCAGCAGTTTAAGCGGGACAGGGGCTCGCGGGGAGCTGTTTTTT.

CDR3 protein: CASSVTGSNQPQHF. In DNA, the CDR3 is TGTGCCAGTAGTGTTACAGGAAGCAATCAGCCCCAGCATTTT. The chain uses TRBV19 and TRBJ1-5; D is perhaps TRBD1 (5 bases). Germline CDR1 LNHDA, CDR2 SQIVND (reference sequence). The CDR3 is 14 residues long. V gave up 5 bases and J gave up 1 base, with 9 bases separating them.